The 3 T cell receptor beta chains reported below all come from one sample, sequenced in a study of blood T cell repertoires in COVID-19. The repertoire was sequenced with immunoSEQ multiplex PCR; TCRdb's copy has only in-frame clones and lacks some. The repertoire holds hundreds of thousands of clones, with nearly 90% as singletons. Sequenced material: PBMCs or T cells enriched from blood (not recorded which). The receptors were sampled from a woman aged 18-30 years with acute COVID-19.

The count of this clone is one. This sequence joins TRBV20-1 and TRBJ1-1, with a tentative D call TRBD1 (5 bases). In germline, CDR1 is DFQATT, CDR2 SNEGSKA (reference sequence). This CDR3 is built from 11 residues. V was pared by 5 bases and J by 5 bases, with 9 bases between. CDR3 loop: CSARGATEAFF. The CDR3 DNA sequence: TGCAGTGCTCGTGGGGCTACTGAAGCTTTCTTT.

The CDR3 bases are TGCGCCAGCACCCGGGGAGAGGGAGCTTTCTTT. It is translated as CASTRGEGAFF. The chain couples TRBV10-2 to TRBJ1-1, with D unresolved. The CDR3 sequence is 11 residues long. Trimming removed 7 bases from V and 10 bases from J, with 13 bases in between. Germline lookup yields CDR1 WSHSY and CDR2 SAAADI.

The V gene is TRBV3-1 (or the pseudogene TRBV3-2), the J gene TRBJ1-1, with D possibly matching TRBD1 (5 bases). This CDR3 has 17 amino acids. Germline V gene sequence: CDR1 LGHDT, CDR2 YNNKEL (reference sequence). Trimming left V 4 bases short and J 3 bases short, with 21 bases between. CDR3 sequence (DNA): TGTGCCAGCAGCCCCCCCCCGGGCGCGGGGGTGTACACTGAAGCTTTCTTT. Translation: CASSPPPGAGVYTEAFF.